This T cell receptor beta chain was observed in a study of T cells in Graves' hyperthyroidism and ophthalmopathy. This clonotype came up many times. Its cognate antigen is unknown. RNA transcripts were the template for amplifying TCR beta CDR3 regions. HTBI primers were the set used in a first-round RT-PCR of the TCR CDR3. MiXCR, run by TCRdb on the multiplex PCR reads, gives a single entry per CDR3 protein. The sample carries about 640,000 distinct CDR3 sequences, approximately 42% recorded once. Whole-study findings and limits: Among thyroid clonotypes expanded above 0.001, most also appeared in blood.

There are 14 residues in the CDR3. CDR1 and CDR2 (germline): ENHRY, SYGVKD. J gave up 3 bases and V 7 bases, and 8 bases lay outside the gene matches. Input material: peripheral blood or thyroid tissue (not recorded which). This chain joins TRBV10-3 and TRBJ1-1, with 7 bases that match TRBD1. This clonotype was sampled from an adult man with Graves' disease, either hyperthyroidism or ophthalmopathy (not recorded which). CDR3 loop: CAITGTADHTEAFF. DNA of the CDR3: TGTGCCATCACCGGGACAGCGGATCACACTGAAGCTTTCTTT.